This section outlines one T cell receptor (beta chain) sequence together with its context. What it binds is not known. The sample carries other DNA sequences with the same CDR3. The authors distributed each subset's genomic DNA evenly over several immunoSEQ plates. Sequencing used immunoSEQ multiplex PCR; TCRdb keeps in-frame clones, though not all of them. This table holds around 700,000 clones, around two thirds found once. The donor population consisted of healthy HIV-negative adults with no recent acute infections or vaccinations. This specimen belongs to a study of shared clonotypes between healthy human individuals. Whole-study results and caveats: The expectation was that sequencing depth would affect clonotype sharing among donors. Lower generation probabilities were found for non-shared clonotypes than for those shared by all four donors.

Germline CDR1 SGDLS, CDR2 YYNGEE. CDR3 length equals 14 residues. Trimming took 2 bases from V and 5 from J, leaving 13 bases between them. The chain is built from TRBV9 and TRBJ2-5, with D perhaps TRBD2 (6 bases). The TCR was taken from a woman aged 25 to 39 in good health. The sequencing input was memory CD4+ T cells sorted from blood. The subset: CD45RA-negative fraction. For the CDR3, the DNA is TGTGCCAGCAGCGTTGGGGGGTCGGGCGAGACCCAGTACTTC. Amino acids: CASSVGGSGETQYF.